The clone carrying this T cell receptor (beta chain) has at least ten counts. Its antigen is still unknown. The V gene's germline CDR1 is KGHSH and CDR2 LQKENI. V lost 3 bases to trimming and J lost 14 bases; unmatched junction nucleotides: 4. This CDR3 contains 11 residues. The source material, RNA transcripts, was used to amplify TCR beta CDR3 regions. Initially, a first-round RT-PCR of the TCR CDR3 employed the HTBI primer set. TCRdb used MiXCR to reprocess the multiplex PCR reads, holding one entry per CDR3 protein. Here the sample spans 400,000 to 450,000 distinct CDR3 sequences, roughly 14% being singletons. The source of the PBMCs was roughly 10 ml of fresh peripheral blood. The data derive from a study of T cells in Graves' hyperthyroidism and ophthalmopathy. Study-wide results and limits: Before onset, by a median of approximately 6.2 months, the model predicted ophthalmopathy. Blood also carried most thyroid clonotypes expanded above 0.001.

The sequencing sample was made of blood. The sequence came from a man younger than 30 with Graves' ophthalmopathy. The genes are TRBV18 and TRBJ2-1; 7 bases align to TRBD2. CDR3 sequence: CASSPAGTKFF. CDR3 nucleotides: TGTGCCAGCTCACCGGCAGGGACTAAGTTCTTC.